Here is one TCR beta chain with its context. What it binds is not known. Produced via immunoSEQ multiplex PCR; TCRdb's table is partial and in-frame only. The sample consists of about 13,000 clones, over 60% of them appearing once. Before sequencing took place, the ViraFEST assay used viral peptide pools to expand antigen-specific CD4+ T cells. At the end of roughly ten days of culture, CD4+ T cells were isolated. PCR confirmed that the person was infected with SARS-CoV-2 between March and December 2020. Participants were vaccinated with two doses of either the BNT162b2 or mRNA-1273 vaccine. The data originate from a study of vaccination effects on CD4 cells after COVID-19. Study-wide background: Sampling occurred a median 72 days post second dose, range 14 to 241.

V shed 4 bases and J 4 bases; nucleotides not matched to a gene: 3. The CDR3 sequence is 15 residues long. Germline V gives CDR1 MGHRA, CDR2 YSYEKL. The sequenced sample was CD4+ T cells from PBMCs cultured with HCoV-NL63 spike peptides, obtained after COVID-19 vaccination. The chain links TRBV4-1 to TRBJ2-2; 10 bases agree with TRBD1. The source of this sequence is a human donor who had a prior SARS-CoV-2 infection. The CDR3 region is CASSRGQGTTGELFF. The CDR3 DNA reads TGCGCCAGCAGCCGGGGACAGGGGACCACCGGGGAGCTGTTTTTT.